This TCR beta chain stems from a study of spatial heterogeneity in lung cancer (dated by TCRdb to between 2017 and 2020). Regarding the research as a whole: Beta-chain transcripts were consistently detected in greater numbers than alpha-chain transcripts, which likely reflects a higher abundance of beta-chain transcripts. At surgery, both alpha and beta chains were TCR-sequenced in 220 tumor regions, some 64 matched nontumor lung samples and a few dozen PBMC samples. In the raw uncorrected reads, each unique combination of TCR and UMI appeared more than ten times on average. In non-small cell lung cancer, the study made a quantitative comparison of TCR alpha and beta repertoires among multiple tumor regions, matched nontumor lung and blood. Nonsynonymous mutation counts, determined by whole-exome sequencing of tumor tissue, were related to features of the TCR repertoire.

Judged by its sample share, this clonotype qualifies as medium-sized (0.01 to 0.1%). Which antigen it targets is not known. No much larger clone is present one base from it, and per-base qualities are unavailable. What the research found in general, with its limitations: Additional single-cell paired TCR alpha and beta sequencing was considered necessary to confirm, at a functional level, the hypothesis that regional TCRs recognize regional mutations. Ubiquitous expanded tumor TCRs were detected in blood more often at tumor resection than at routine follow-up.

Per the publication, the time point label means: sample taken at primary tumor resection. Without any cell sorting, TCR sequencing was performed on whole RNA extracted either from tumor and nontumor lung tissue or from cryopreserved PBMC samples. Donors were 72 patients with early-stage, untreated non-small cell lung cancer from the lung TRACERx cohort. A patient was chosen for TCR sequencing only when enough RNA was available from at least two tumor regions. Taken from cysteine to phenylalanine, the CDR3 has 12 residues. The entry retains the CDR3 DNA only, 36 bases that are in frame from base 1. Between the V and J ends, shortened by 5 bases and 4 bases respectively, the junction contains 12 bases. Via the germline V gene (reference sequence), CDR1 is DFQATT and CDR2 SNEGSKA. Receptors were amplified or captured by 5' RACE. TCRdb shows the sequencer as NextSeq 500. The TCR library protocol attached a unique molecular identifier to each TCR cDNA molecule to allow correction of PCR and sequencing errors. In the paper's pipeline: TCR identification, UMI-based error correction and CDR3 extraction were all carried out with Decombinator tools. Expanded TCRs were defined as those above a frequency of 2 per 1,000, corresponding to the top 1% of the tumor frequency distribution. Renyi diversity was calculated using the R vegan package after each repertoire was subsampled 100 times to 5,000 TCRs. CDR3 similarity networks were built from amino acid triplet string-kernel similarity, connecting CDR3s with pairwise similarity above 0.82. TCRdb applied fastp at Q25 and MiXCR to the public reads, then kept only in-frame beta chains. Each CDR3 protein appears once, grouped with its most common genes and DNA. It is TCRdb's table, rather than the study itself, that gives the V and J calls and clone size. The sample includes around 1,800 distinct CDR3 sequences, with around 17% observed a single time. The top ten clonotypes cover roughly 40% of the sample.

This TCR derives from a male donor with early-stage non-small cell lung cancer. The source was PBMCs, collected at surgery. Here the chain combines TRBV20-1 and TRBJ2-7, with a tentative D gene TRBD2 over 5 matching bases. The CDR3 amino acid sequence is: CSAPSPGYEQYF. The sequenced DNA is TGCAGTGCTCCCTCCCCGGGATACGAGCAGTACTTC.